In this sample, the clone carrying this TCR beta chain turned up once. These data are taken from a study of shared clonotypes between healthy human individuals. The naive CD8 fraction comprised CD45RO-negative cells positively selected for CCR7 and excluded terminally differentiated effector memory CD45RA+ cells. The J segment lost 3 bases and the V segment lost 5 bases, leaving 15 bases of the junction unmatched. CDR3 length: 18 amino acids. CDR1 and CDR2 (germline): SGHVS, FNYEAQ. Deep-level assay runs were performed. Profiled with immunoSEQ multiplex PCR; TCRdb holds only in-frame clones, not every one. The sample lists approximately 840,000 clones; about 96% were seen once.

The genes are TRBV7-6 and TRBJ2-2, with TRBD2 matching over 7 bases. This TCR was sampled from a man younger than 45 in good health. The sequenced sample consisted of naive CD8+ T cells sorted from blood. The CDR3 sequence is CASSKNGWASGYTGELFF. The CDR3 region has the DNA TGTGCCAGCAGCAAAAACGGGTGGGCTAGCGGATACACCGGGGAGCTGTTTTTT.